This T cell receptor (beta chain) was sequenced during a study of Ad26.COV2.S vaccination and SARS-CoV-2 variants. Study information: Ad26.COV2.S, an intramuscular injection, was given once or twice 56 days apart.

TCRdb's copy holds only in-frame clones and misses some; the assay was immunoSEQ multiplex PCR. Of hundreds of thousands of clones detected, around 87% appear once; the ten largest clones hold 3% to 4%. Treatment of the sample: roughly 20 received Ad26.COV2.S at low or high dose, single or two shots; a few received placebo; per-sample allocation not given. Specimens were obtained on day 63 following the first vaccine or placebo injection. CDR1 is SGHRS and CDR2 is YFSETQ in the germline V gene. The CDR3 is made up of 11 amino acids. The V and J ends lost 3 bases and 5 bases respectively, with 4 bases between them.

This receptor was identified in a person between 18 and 65 years old who received the Ad26.COV2.S COVID-19 vaccine or a placebo. The specimen was peripheral blood, collected in a trial of Ad26.COV2.S vaccine versus placebo. The chain has TRBV5-1 and TRBJ2-3, with no clear D. The CDR3 DNA reads as TGCGCCAGCAGCTCATTAGATACGCAGTATTTT. This encodes CASSSLDTQYF.